Below are 3 T cell receptor beta chains sequenced from a single sample in a study of CD8 T cells in Susac syndrome. The authors reverse transcribed about 0.45 to 1 ug RNA with random hexamers. Via MiXCR, TCRdb re-called the immunoSEQ multiplex PCR reads, giving one row per CDR3 protein. The sample comprises about 120,000 distinct CDR3 sequences, around 90% of which are singletons, and 0.14% rests with the top ten. Source material: CD4+ T cells from PBMCs. The receptors were sampled from a human donor in good health.

V is TRBV5-1 and J is TRBJ1-2, with D maybe TRBD1 (5 bases). The CDR3 runs 16 residues. Germline values: CDR1 SGHRS, CDR2 YFSETQ. The germline V and J ends were trimmed by 3 bases and 2 bases, with 17 bases remaining between them. This CDR3 reads CASSSPRGGVNYGYTF. Written as DNA, the CDR3 is TGCGCCAGCAGCTCGCCCCGGGGCGGGGTGAACTATGGCTACACCTTC. The variable domain in full, with the rest retrieved from reference TRBV5-1 and TRBJ1-2, is KAGVTQTPRYLIKTRGQQVTLSCSPISGHRSVSWYQQTPGQGLQFLFEYFSETQRNKGNFPGRFSGRQFSNSRSEMNVSTLELGDSALYLCASSSPRGGVNYGYTFGSGTRLTVV.

The CDR3 sequence: CSARSGDYGYTF. DNA of the CDR3: TGCAGTGCTAGGTCCGGGGACTATGGCTACACCTTC. This chain uses TRBV20-1 with TRBJ1-2; D remains unclear. With 3 bases removed from V and 3 bases from J, the gap between germline ends came to 8 bases. This CDR3 has 12 residues. Germline V gene data show CDR1 as DFQATT and CDR2 as SNEGSKA (reference sequence).

This clonotype was found once. The chain is built from TRBV20-1 and TRBJ2-5, with a tentative D call TRBD2 (6 bases). Germline values: CDR1 DFQATT, CDR2 SNEGSKA (reference sequence). This CDR3 is 15 amino acids long. Trimming cost V 1 base and J 1 base, with 13 bases left between them. CDR3 nucleotides: TGCAGTGCTAGAGTGGGTCGGGGGATCCAAGAGACCCAGTACTTC. Its translation is CSARVGRGIQETQYF.